Following are 2 T cell receptor beta chains from one sample sequenced in a study of T cell responses to AZD1222 COVID-19 vaccine. Only in-frame clones appear in the TCRdb table, and some are missing; sequencing was by immunoSEQ multiplex PCR. There are roughly 96,000 clones in the sample; more than 75% occur only once, and less than 3% lies in the top ten. The sequencing used peripheral blood, collected on day 0 of AZD1222 vaccination. The receptor set was obtained from an adult in good health.

V usage is TRBV18 and J usage is TRBJ2-4; TRBD1 might be the D (6 bases). Trimming removed 3 bases at V and 1 base at J, with 7 bases between. The CDR3 sequence is 14 residues long. CDR1 is KGHSH and CDR2 is LQKENI in the germline V gene. CDR3 sequence (DNA): TGTGCCAGCTCACCCACAGGGGCCAAAAACATTCAGTACTTC. Its protein is CASSPTGAKNIQYF.

The genes are TRBV3-1 (or the pseudogene TRBV3-2) and TRBJ1-1; tentatively, D is TRBD1 (5 bases). Germline loops: CDR1 LGHDT, CDR2 YNNKEL (reference sequence). Trimming removed 0 bases from V and 0 bases from J, with 17 bases in between. This CDR3 contains 18 residues. The CDR3 region has the DNA TGTGCCAGCAGCCAAGATCTATTCGACAGTACTTTGAACACTGAAGCTTTCTTT. It specifies CASSQDLFDSTLNTEAFF.